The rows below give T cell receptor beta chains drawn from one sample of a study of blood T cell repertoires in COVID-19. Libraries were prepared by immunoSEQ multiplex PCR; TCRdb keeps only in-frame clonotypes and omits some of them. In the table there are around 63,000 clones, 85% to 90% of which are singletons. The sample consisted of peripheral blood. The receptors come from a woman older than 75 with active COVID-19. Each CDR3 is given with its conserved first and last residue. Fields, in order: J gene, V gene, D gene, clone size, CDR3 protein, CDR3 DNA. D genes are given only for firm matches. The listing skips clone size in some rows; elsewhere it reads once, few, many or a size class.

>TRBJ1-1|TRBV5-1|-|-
CASSPRTADLPETEAFF
TGCGCCAGCAGCCCTCGGACAGCAGATCTTCCGGAGACTGAAGCTTTCTTT
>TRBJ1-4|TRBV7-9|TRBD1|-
CASSFEGAFNEKLFF
TGTGCCAGCAGCTTCGAGGGGGCTTTTAATGAAAAACTGTTTTTT
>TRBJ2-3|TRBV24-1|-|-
CATSDFAGDTQYF
TGTGCCACCAGTGATTTCGCCGGAGATACGCAGTATTTT
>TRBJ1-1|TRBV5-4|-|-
CASSLQGVSEAFF
TGTGCCAGCAGCTTGCAGGGTGTGAGTGAAGCTTTCTTT
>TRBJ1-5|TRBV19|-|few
CASRAGNQPQHF
TGTGCCAGTAGGGCAGGGAATCAGCCCCAGCATTTT
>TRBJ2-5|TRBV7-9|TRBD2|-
CASSGDYLETQYF
TGTGCCAGCAGCGGGGACTACCTAGAGACCCAGTACTTC
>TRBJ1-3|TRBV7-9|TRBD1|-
CASSHDRAGNTIYF
TGTGCCAGCAGCCATGACAGGGCCGGAAACACCATATATTTT
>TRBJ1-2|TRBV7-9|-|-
CASSFRGADGYTF
TGTGCCAGCAGCTTTCGGGGGGCGGATGGCTACACCTTC
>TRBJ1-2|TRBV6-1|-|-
CASSEMGALDYGYTF
TGTGCCAGCAGTGAAATGGGCGCGTTAGACTATGGCTACACCTTC
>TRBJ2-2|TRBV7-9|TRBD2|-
CASSSGTSGTGELFF
TGTGCCAGCAGCTCCGGGACTAGCGGAACCGGGGAGCTGTTTTTT
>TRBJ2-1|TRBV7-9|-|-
CASSLESEQFF
TGTGCCAGCAGCTTAGAGAGTGAGCAGTTCTTC
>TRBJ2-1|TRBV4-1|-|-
CASSQAFGGSSYNEQFF
TGCGCCAGCAGCCAAGCTTTTGGCGGAAGCTCCTACAATGAGCAGTTCTTC
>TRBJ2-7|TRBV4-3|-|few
CASSQSLTGAYEQYF
TGCGCCAGCAGCCAGTCCCTGACAGGAGCCTACGAGCAGTACTTC
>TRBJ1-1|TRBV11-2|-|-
CASSPRAVGNTEAFF
TGTGCCAGCAGCCCTCGAGCCGTCGGGAACACTGAAGCTTTCTTT
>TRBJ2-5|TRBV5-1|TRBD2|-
CASSLVVSGGKETQYF
TGCGCCAGCAGCTTGGTGGTGAGCGGGGGCAAAGAGACCCAGTACTTC
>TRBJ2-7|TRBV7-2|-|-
CASSLYREPHSEQYF
TGTGCCAGCAGCTTATACAGGGAGCCACATAGCGAGCAGTACTTC
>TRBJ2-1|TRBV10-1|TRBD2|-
CASSGVFSGGHNNEQFF
TGCGCCAGCAGTGGGGTCTTTAGCGGGGGGCATAACAATGAGCAGTTCTTC
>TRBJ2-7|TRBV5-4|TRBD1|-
CASSRQGPLIYEQYF
TGTGCCAGCAGCCGACAGGGTCCTCTAATCTACGAGCAGTACTTC
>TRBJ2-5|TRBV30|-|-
CAWSRGSGQETQYF
TGTGCCTGGAGTAGAGGTAGCGGACAAGAGACCCAGTACTTC
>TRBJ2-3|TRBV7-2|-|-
CASSLKWGPGGRRDTQYF
TGTGCCAGCAGCTTAAAGTGGGGGCCGGGGGGCCGGAGAGATACGCAGTATTTT
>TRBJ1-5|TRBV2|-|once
CASRQGWSNQPQHF
TGTGCCAGCAGACAGGGTTGGAGCAATCAGCCCCAGCATTTT
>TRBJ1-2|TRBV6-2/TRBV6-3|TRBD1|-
CASSLGQGAYGYTF
TGTGCCAGCAGTCTTGGACAGGGGGCCTATGGCTACACCTTC
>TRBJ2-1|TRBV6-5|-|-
CASSMTGLHHEQFF
TGTGCCAGCAGTATGACAGGTCTTCACCATGAGCAGTTCTTC
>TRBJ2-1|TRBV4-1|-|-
CASSQGTPILSSYNEQFF
TGCGCCAGCAGCCAAGGGACACCAATACTTAGCTCCTACAATGAGCAGTTCTTC
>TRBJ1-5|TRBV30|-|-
CAWSEENSNQPQHF
TGTGCCTGGAGTGAGGAGAATAGCAATCAGCCCCAGCATTTT
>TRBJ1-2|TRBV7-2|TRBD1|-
CASSRDRGDGYTF
TGTGCCAGCAGCCGGGACAGGGGAGATGGCTACACCTTC
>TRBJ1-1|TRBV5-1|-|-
CASSLEGTPNTEAFF
TGCGCCAGCAGCTTGGAAGGGACACCGAACACTGAAGCTTTCTTT
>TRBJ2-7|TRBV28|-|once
CASRTDYEQYF
TGTGCCAGCAGGACTGACTACGAGCAGTACTTC
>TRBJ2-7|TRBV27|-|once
CASSPGTPYSYEQYF
TGTGCCAGCAGTCCCGGGACACCTTACTCCTACGAGCAGTACTTC
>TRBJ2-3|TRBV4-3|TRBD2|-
CASSQGWTSGGTDTQYF
TGCGCCAGCAGCCAAGGATGGACTAGCGGGGGAACAGATACGCAGTATTTT
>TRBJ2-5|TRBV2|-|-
CASQYQETQYF
TGTGCCAGCCAATACCAAGAGACCCAGTACTTC
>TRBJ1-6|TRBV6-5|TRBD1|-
CASSYLRDSNSPLHF
TGTGCCAGCAGTTACCTCCGGGACAGCAATTCACCCCTCCACTTT
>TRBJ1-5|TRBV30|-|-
CAWSAPGQPQHF
TGTGCCTGGAGTGCTCCGGGTCAGCCCCAGCATTTT
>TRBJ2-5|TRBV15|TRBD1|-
CATSPSGQGGWEETQYF
TGTGCCACCAGCCCCTCTGGACAGGGTGGATGGGAAGAGACCCAGTACTTC
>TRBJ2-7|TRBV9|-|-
CASSAGSYRNEQYF
TGTGCCAGCAGTGCCGGGTCGTATCGGAACGAGCAGTACTTC
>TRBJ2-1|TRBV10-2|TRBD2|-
CASDISGGASEQFF
TGCGCCAGCGATATTAGCGGGGGGGCCAGTGAGCAGTTCTTC
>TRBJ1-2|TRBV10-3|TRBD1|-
CAISATGLLDYGYTF
TGTGCCATCAGTGCGACAGGGCTTTTGGATTATGGCTACACCTTC
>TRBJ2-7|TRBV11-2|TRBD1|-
CASSSRRQGISAYEQYF
TGTGCCAGCAGCTCGAGGAGACAGGGGATTTCGGCCTACGAGCAGTACTTC
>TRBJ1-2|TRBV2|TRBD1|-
CASSVDRVDGYTF
TGTGCCAGCAGTGTGGACAGGGTCGATGGCTACACCTTC
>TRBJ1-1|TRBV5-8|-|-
CASSLALSNEAFF
TGTGCCAGCAGCTTGGCTTTGAGCAATGAAGCTTTCTTT
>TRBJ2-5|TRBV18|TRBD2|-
CASSPPSGGSPQYF
TGTGCCAGCTCACCACCTAGCGGGGGATCACCCCAGTACTTC
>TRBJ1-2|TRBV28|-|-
CASLASANYGYTF
TGTGCCAGCCTCGCCTCAGCTAACTATGGCTACACCTTC
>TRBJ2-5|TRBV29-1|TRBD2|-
CSVPRGLDQETQYF
TGCAGCGTTCCTAGAGGACTAGATCAAGAGACCCAGTACTTC
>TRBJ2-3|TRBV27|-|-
CARGATSTDTQYF
TGTGCCAGGGGGGCTACTAGCACAGATACGCAGTATTTT
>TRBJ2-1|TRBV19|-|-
CASSRSRGGYNEQFF
TGTGCCAGTAGTCGTTCCAGGGGTGGCTACAATGAGCAGTTCTTC
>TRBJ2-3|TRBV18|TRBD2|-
CASSRPGRGTDTQYF
TGTGCCAGCTCACGACCTGGGAGGGGCACAGATACGCAGTATTTT
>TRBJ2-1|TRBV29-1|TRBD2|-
CSVASGGPSSYNEQFF
TGCAGCGTTGCTAGCGGGGGGCCAAGCTCCTACAATGAGCAGTTCTTC
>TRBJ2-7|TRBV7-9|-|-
CASSLTDKPDEQYF
TGTGCCAGCAGCTTAACGGACAAGCCCGACGAGCAGTACTTC
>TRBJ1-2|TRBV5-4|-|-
CASSFDYYGYTF
TGTGCCAGCAGCTTCGACTACTATGGCTACACCTTC
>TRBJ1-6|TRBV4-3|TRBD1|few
CASSPTGQGFRYNSPLHF
TGCGCCAGCAGCCCAACGGGACAGGGGTTCCGTTATAATTCACCCCTCCACTTT
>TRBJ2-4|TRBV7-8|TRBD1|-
CASSLARTGEIAKNIQYF
TGTGCCAGCAGCTTAGCGAGGACAGGAGAGATAGCCAAAAACATTCAGTACTTC
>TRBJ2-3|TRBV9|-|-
CASSPGGTDTQYF
TGTGCCAGCAGCCCCGGGGGCACAGATACGCAGTATTTT
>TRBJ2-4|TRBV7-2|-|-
CASSYLRAAKNIQYF
TGTGCCAGCAGTTACCTTCGCGCCGCCAAAAACATTCAGTACTTC
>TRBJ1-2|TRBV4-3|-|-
CASSQMREVFGHGYTF
TGCGCCAGCAGCCAAATGAGAGAGGTCTTCGGCCATGGCTACACCTTC
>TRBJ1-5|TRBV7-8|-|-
CASSLVRGNQPQHF
TGTGCCAGCAGCTTAGTTCGGGGTAATCAGCCCCAGCATTTT
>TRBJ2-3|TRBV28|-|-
CASKFMGRDTQYF
TGTGCCAGCAAGTTTATGGGGCGGGATACGCAGTATTTT
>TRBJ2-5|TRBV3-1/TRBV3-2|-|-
CASSRNSYRYPQETQYF
TGTGCCAGCAGCCGGAACAGCTATAGGTACCCTCAAGAGACCCAGTACTTC
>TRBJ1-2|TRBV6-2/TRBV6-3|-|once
CASSYGGTEYTF
TGTGCCAGCAGTTACGGGGGGACCGAGTACACCTTC
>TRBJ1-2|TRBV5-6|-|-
CASSLRAGAYGYTF
TGTGCCAGCAGCCTCAGGGCGGGGGCTTATGGCTACACCTTC
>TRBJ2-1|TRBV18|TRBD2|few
CASSRRTSGGDEQFF
TGTGCCAGCTCACGCAGGACTAGCGGGGGCGATGAGCAGTTCTTC